This TCR beta chain was identified in a study of T cells after yellow fever vaccination. Study-level results: A faster peak, day 5 versus 15, was reached by the weaker secondary response. Subsequent to the booster, the majority of primary-vaccination clones reappeared (96% CD4, 88% CD8). Contamination of FACS-sorted repertoires by abundant clonotypes from the bulk population could occur.

This clonotype was observed a handful of times. Its antigen is still unknown. Researchers made TCR cDNA using 5'RACE template switching, and this step added a universal primer site and UMIs. Using its own MiXCR run on the 5' RACE reads, TCRdb lists one record per CDR3 protein. Here the sample spans 300,000 to 350,000 distinct CDR3 sequences, about 7.8% being singletons. The CDR3 runs 17 residues. The germline CDR1 and CDR2 sequences are SGHRS and YFSETQ. The V gene lost 4 bases and the J gene lost 7 bases, with 24 bases spanning the gap. The chain couples TRBV5-1 to TRBJ2-4, with D perhaps being TRBD1 or TRBD2 (6 bases each). This receptor was taken from a man in his late teens or twenties who received the YFV17D yellow fever vaccine. The sample in question was PBMCs, obtained approximately 40 days after the first yellow fever vaccination. The CDR3 coding sequence is TGCGCCAGCAGCCCGCGAGGAGGGGGAAGAGGATTGAACATTCAGTACTTC. Encoded protein: CASSPRGGGRGLNIQYF.